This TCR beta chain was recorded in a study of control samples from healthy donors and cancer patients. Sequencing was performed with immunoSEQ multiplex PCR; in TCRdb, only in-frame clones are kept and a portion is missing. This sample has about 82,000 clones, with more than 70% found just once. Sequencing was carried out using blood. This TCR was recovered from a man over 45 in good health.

CDR3: CASSGTGSSSYTF. CDR3 nucleotides: TGTGCCAGCAGTGGCACAGGATCGTCTAGCTACACCTTC. The V call is TRBV2, the J call TRBJ1-2, with a tentative D call TRBD1 (5 bases). CDR3 length equals 13 residues. CDR1 is SNHLY, CDR2 FYNNEI, per germline. The V gene lost 4 bases and the J gene lost 9 bases, with 15 bases spanning the gap.